Listed below are T cell receptor beta chains from one sample, sequenced in a study of Ad26.COV2.S vaccination and SARS-CoV-2 variants. Measured with immunoSEQ multiplex PCR; TCRdb has only the in-frame clones, and not every one. The table lists fewer than 600,000 clones, nearly 90% of them singletons, with 1.5% to 2% in the top ten. The sequencing here drew on peripheral blood, taken in a trial of Ad26.COV2.S vaccine versus placebo. The origin of the receptors is a person aged 18-65 years who received the Ad26.COV2.S COVID-19 vaccine or a placebo. CDR3s include the opening cysteine and the closing phenylalanine or tryptophan. Each record gives: clone size, J gene, V gene, D gene, CDR3 protein, CDR3 DNA. A D gene is named only where the DNA matches it firmly. Not every row has a clone size; where given, it reads once, few, many or a size class.

NA,TRBJ1-2,TRBV12-3/TRBV12-4,TRBD1,CASNTGASYGYTF,TGTGCCAGCAATACAGGGGCGAGCTATGGCTACACCTTC
NA,TRBJ2-4,TRBV6-1,NA,CASSEQVGSAKNIQYF,TGTGCCAGCAGTGAACAGGTCGGGTCGGCCAAAAACATTCAGTACTTC
once,TRBJ2-5,TRBV10-2,NA,CASSDFLPGGWGETQYF,TGCGCCAGCAGTGATTTCCTCCCCGGGGGCTGGGGAGAGACCCAGTACTTC
NA,TRBJ1-4,TRBV19,NA,CASSTGLANEKLFF,TGTGCCAGTAGTACGGGACTCGCAAATGAAAAACTGTTTTTT
NA,TRBJ2-7,TRBV2,TRBD2,CASEGSGDPLEQYF,TGTGCCAGCGAGGGAAGCGGGGATCCTCTCGAGCAGTACTTC
NA,TRBJ1-1,TRBV7-3,NA,CASSPQVMAADMNTEAFF,TGTGCCAGCAGCCCCCAAGTCATGGCGGCAGACATGAACACTGAAGCTTTCTTT
once,TRBJ2-5,TRBV5-1,NA,CASSLGFADQENQYF,TGCGCCAGCAGCTTAGGATTTGCAGACCAAGAGAACCAGTACTTC
NA,TRBJ1-5,TRBV2,TRBD1,CASSERSGQRNQPQHF,TGTGCCAGCAGTGAAAGGTCGGGACAGCGCAATCAGCCCCAGCATTTT
NA,TRBJ1-6,TRBV18,TRBD1,CASSRQGVESPLHF,TGTGCCAGCTCTCGACAGGGGGTTGAGTCACCCCTCCACTTT
NA,TRBJ2-3,TRBV9,NA,CASSPEGPLADTQYF,TGTGCCAGCAGCCCGGAAGGTCCTTTAGCAGATACGCAGTATTTT
NA,TRBJ2-1,TRBV2,NA,CASSVSYNEQFF,TGTGCCAGCAGTGTTTCCTACAATGAGCAGTTCTTC
NA,TRBJ2-1,TRBV2,NA,CASSAYRHSPYNEQFF,TGTGCCAGCAGTGCTTACCGCCATTCCCCATACAATGAGCAGTTCTTC
NA,TRBJ2-1,TRBV15,NA,CATSRGGTTPNEQFF,TGTGCCACCAGCAGAGGGGGGACCACTCCCAATGAGCAGTTCTTC
NA,TRBJ2-1,TRBV7-9,NA,CASSLEQGYNEQFF,TGTGCCAGCAGCTTAGAACAGGGCTACAATGAGCAGTTCTTC
NA,TRBJ2-7,TRBV6-2/TRBV6-3,TRBD2,CASSYLAGAYEQYF,TGTGCCAGCAGTTACCTAGCGGGAGCCTACGAGCAGTACTTC
NA,TRBJ1-2,TRBV19,TRBD1,CASRGQGKVSNYGYTF,TGTGCCAGTAGAGGACAGGGGAAGGTCTCTAACTATGGCTACACCTTC
NA,TRBJ2-3,TRBV2,NA,CASTGQADTQYF,TGTGCCAGCACGGGCCAGGCAGATACGCAGTATTTT
few,TRBJ1-5,TRBV7-5,NA,CARSPPGPRPQHF,TGTGCCAGAAGCCCCCCGGGCCCTCGGCCCCAGCATTTT
NA,TRBJ1-5,TRBV9,NA,CASSVRDPNQPQHF,TGTGCCAGCAGCGTACGGGACCCCAATCAGCCCCAGCATTTT
NA,TRBJ2-7,TRBV7-9,TRBD2,CASSLAMGLAADPYEQYF,TGTGCCAGCAGCTTAGCGATGGGACTAGCGGCAGACCCCTACGAGCAGTACTTC
NA,TRBJ2-2,TRBV9,TRBD2,CASSGSSGTSGGTNTGELFF,TGTGCCAGCAGCGGGAGCTCCGGGACTAGCGGGGGAACGAACACCGGGGAGCTGTTTTTT
NA,TRBJ1-4,TRBV2,NA,CASSDSVGNEKLFF,TGTGCCAGCAGTGATAGCGTGGGAAATGAAAAACTGTTTTTT
NA,TRBJ2-1,TRBV6-5,TRBD1,CASSYLDRVTNEQFF,TGTGCCAGCAGTTACCTGGACAGGGTGACCAATGAGCAGTTCTTC
few,TRBJ1-5,TRBV6-6,NA,CASSGGFGNQPQHF,TGTGCCAGCAGTGGGGGATTCGGGAATCAGCCCCAGCATTTT
NA,TRBJ2-1,TRBV18,NA,CASSPPTYNEQFF,TGTGCCAGCTCACCACCGACCTACAATGAGCAGTTCTTC
NA,TRBJ2-1,TRBV27,TRBD2,CASSLSWLFGTSGRPMGNEQFF,TGTGCCAGCAGTTTATCGTGGCTTTTCGGGACTAGCGGGAGGCCCATGGGAAATGAGCAGTTCTTC
NA,TRBJ1-1,TRBV30,NA,CAWTENLNTEAFF,TGTGCCTGGACCGAAAACCTCAACACTGAAGCTTTCTTT
NA,TRBJ1-1,TRBV14,TRBD1,CASSHGTGGYGAFF,TGTGCCAGCAGCCACGGGACAGGGGGCTATGGGGCTTTCTTT
NA,TRBJ1-1,TRBV28,NA,CASSLFRRPAEAFF,TGTGCCAGCAGTTTATTTAGAAGGCCCGCTGAAGCTTTCTTT
NA,TRBJ2-7,TRBV7-9,NA,CASSLDFRGHEQYF,TGTGCCAGCAGCTTAGATTTCCGGGGCCACGAGCAGTACTTC
NA,TRBJ2-7,TRBV7-9,NA,CASSPGTSYEQYF,TGTGCCAGCAGCCCCGGGACTTCCTACGAGCAGTACTTC
NA,TRBJ2-7,TRBV18,NA,CASSEGISYEQYF,TGTGCCAGCTCAGAAGGAATATCCTACGAGCAGTACTTC
NA,TRBJ2-5,TRBV25-1,TRBD2,CASSELAGLQETQYF,TGTGCCAGCAGTGAATTAGCGGGCCTCCAAGAGACCCAGTACTTC
NA,TRBJ2-5,TRBV13,NA,CASSFGGYARGTQYF,TGTGCCAGCAGCTTCGGCGGGTATGCCAGGGGGACCCAGTACTTC
NA,TRBJ2-1,TRBV25-1,TRBD2,CASSDLVTSGRNEQFF,TGTGCCAGCAGTGATCTTGTAACTAGCGGGAGAAATGAGCAGTTCTTC
once,TRBJ2-1,TRBV7-3,NA,CASSPTVNYNEQFF,TGTGCCAGCAGCCCGACAGTTAACTACAATGAGCAGTTCTTC
once,TRBJ2-7,TRBV7-6,TRBD1,CASSPRGQGGYEQYF,TGTGCCAGCAGCCCTAGAGGACAGGGGGGGTACGAGCAGTACTTC
NA,TRBJ2-7,TRBV5-1,NA,CASSLGPARPYEQYF,TGCGCCAGCAGCTTGGGGCCAGCCCGGCCCTACGAGCAGTACTTC
NA,TRBJ1-2,TRBV30,NA,CAWISLGTNYGYTF,TGTGCCTGGATTAGCTTAGGGACGAACTATGGCTACACCTTC
NA,TRBJ1-6,TRBV7-2,NA,CASSLALARNSPLHF,TGTGCCAGCAGCTTAGCCCTGGCTCGGAATTCACCCCTCCACTTT
NA,TRBJ1-2,TRBV6-5,NA,CASSYSSGLGNYGYTF,TGTGCCAGCAGTTACAGTTCCGGACTCGGTAACTATGGCTACACCTTC
NA,TRBJ2-2,TRBV10-1,NA,CASSDWGRGNTGELFF,TGCGCCAGCAGTGATTGGGGCAGGGGTAACACCGGGGAGCTGTTTTTT
NA,TRBJ1-5,TRBV19,NA,CASSIEGRGSNQPQHF,TGTGCCAGTAGTATAGAGGGCAGGGGAAGCAATCAGCCCCAGCATTTT
few,TRBJ1-2,TRBV10-1,NA,CASSVGENNYGYTF,TGCGCCAGCAGTGTAGGTGAAAATAACTATGGCTACACCTTC
NA,TRBJ2-1,TRBV28,NA,CASSVGGSYNEQFF,TGTGCCAGCAGCGTCGGCGGTTCCTACAATGAGCAGTTCTTC
NA,TRBJ1-1,TRBV5-1,NA,CASSLQLNTEAFF,TGCGCCAGCAGCTTACAGTTGAACACTGAAGCTTTCTTT
NA,TRBJ2-7,TRBV7-8,NA,CASSLNRIDYEQYF,TGTGCCAGCAGCCTGAACAGGATCGACTACGAGCAGTACTTC
NA,TRBJ2-3,TRBV7-9,TRBD2,CASSLELAGSTDTQYF,TGTGCCAGCAGCTTAGAACTAGCGGGAAGCACAGATACGCAGTATTTT
NA,TRBJ2-1,TRBV18,TRBD2,CASSPAGLAGNEQFF,TGTGCCAGCTCACCCGCGGGACTAGCGGGCAATGAGCAGTTCTTC
NA,TRBJ1-2,TRBV5-4,NA,CASSLAAGNPLFYTF,TGTGCCAGCAGCTTGGCGGCTGGAAACCCACTATTCTACACCTTC
NA,TRBJ2-7,TRBV6-5,TRBD2,CASSSGLADAYEQYF,TGTGCCAGCAGTTCCGGACTAGCGGATGCCTACGAGCAGTACTTC
NA,TRBJ2-7,TRBV19,NA,CASTHEGAGARGYEQYF,TGTGCCAGTACCCACGAGGGGGCAGGGGCGCGGGGCTACGAGCAGTACTTC
NA,TRBJ1-2,TRBV5-1,NA,CASSLVIARSGVYGYTF,TGCGCCAGCAGCTTGGTTATTGCCCGGTCAGGGGTCTATGGCTACACCTTC
NA,TRBJ1-2,TRBV19,NA,CASSVPRGNGYGYTF,TGTGCCAGTAGTGTTCCCAGAGGGAACGGCTATGGCTACACCTTC